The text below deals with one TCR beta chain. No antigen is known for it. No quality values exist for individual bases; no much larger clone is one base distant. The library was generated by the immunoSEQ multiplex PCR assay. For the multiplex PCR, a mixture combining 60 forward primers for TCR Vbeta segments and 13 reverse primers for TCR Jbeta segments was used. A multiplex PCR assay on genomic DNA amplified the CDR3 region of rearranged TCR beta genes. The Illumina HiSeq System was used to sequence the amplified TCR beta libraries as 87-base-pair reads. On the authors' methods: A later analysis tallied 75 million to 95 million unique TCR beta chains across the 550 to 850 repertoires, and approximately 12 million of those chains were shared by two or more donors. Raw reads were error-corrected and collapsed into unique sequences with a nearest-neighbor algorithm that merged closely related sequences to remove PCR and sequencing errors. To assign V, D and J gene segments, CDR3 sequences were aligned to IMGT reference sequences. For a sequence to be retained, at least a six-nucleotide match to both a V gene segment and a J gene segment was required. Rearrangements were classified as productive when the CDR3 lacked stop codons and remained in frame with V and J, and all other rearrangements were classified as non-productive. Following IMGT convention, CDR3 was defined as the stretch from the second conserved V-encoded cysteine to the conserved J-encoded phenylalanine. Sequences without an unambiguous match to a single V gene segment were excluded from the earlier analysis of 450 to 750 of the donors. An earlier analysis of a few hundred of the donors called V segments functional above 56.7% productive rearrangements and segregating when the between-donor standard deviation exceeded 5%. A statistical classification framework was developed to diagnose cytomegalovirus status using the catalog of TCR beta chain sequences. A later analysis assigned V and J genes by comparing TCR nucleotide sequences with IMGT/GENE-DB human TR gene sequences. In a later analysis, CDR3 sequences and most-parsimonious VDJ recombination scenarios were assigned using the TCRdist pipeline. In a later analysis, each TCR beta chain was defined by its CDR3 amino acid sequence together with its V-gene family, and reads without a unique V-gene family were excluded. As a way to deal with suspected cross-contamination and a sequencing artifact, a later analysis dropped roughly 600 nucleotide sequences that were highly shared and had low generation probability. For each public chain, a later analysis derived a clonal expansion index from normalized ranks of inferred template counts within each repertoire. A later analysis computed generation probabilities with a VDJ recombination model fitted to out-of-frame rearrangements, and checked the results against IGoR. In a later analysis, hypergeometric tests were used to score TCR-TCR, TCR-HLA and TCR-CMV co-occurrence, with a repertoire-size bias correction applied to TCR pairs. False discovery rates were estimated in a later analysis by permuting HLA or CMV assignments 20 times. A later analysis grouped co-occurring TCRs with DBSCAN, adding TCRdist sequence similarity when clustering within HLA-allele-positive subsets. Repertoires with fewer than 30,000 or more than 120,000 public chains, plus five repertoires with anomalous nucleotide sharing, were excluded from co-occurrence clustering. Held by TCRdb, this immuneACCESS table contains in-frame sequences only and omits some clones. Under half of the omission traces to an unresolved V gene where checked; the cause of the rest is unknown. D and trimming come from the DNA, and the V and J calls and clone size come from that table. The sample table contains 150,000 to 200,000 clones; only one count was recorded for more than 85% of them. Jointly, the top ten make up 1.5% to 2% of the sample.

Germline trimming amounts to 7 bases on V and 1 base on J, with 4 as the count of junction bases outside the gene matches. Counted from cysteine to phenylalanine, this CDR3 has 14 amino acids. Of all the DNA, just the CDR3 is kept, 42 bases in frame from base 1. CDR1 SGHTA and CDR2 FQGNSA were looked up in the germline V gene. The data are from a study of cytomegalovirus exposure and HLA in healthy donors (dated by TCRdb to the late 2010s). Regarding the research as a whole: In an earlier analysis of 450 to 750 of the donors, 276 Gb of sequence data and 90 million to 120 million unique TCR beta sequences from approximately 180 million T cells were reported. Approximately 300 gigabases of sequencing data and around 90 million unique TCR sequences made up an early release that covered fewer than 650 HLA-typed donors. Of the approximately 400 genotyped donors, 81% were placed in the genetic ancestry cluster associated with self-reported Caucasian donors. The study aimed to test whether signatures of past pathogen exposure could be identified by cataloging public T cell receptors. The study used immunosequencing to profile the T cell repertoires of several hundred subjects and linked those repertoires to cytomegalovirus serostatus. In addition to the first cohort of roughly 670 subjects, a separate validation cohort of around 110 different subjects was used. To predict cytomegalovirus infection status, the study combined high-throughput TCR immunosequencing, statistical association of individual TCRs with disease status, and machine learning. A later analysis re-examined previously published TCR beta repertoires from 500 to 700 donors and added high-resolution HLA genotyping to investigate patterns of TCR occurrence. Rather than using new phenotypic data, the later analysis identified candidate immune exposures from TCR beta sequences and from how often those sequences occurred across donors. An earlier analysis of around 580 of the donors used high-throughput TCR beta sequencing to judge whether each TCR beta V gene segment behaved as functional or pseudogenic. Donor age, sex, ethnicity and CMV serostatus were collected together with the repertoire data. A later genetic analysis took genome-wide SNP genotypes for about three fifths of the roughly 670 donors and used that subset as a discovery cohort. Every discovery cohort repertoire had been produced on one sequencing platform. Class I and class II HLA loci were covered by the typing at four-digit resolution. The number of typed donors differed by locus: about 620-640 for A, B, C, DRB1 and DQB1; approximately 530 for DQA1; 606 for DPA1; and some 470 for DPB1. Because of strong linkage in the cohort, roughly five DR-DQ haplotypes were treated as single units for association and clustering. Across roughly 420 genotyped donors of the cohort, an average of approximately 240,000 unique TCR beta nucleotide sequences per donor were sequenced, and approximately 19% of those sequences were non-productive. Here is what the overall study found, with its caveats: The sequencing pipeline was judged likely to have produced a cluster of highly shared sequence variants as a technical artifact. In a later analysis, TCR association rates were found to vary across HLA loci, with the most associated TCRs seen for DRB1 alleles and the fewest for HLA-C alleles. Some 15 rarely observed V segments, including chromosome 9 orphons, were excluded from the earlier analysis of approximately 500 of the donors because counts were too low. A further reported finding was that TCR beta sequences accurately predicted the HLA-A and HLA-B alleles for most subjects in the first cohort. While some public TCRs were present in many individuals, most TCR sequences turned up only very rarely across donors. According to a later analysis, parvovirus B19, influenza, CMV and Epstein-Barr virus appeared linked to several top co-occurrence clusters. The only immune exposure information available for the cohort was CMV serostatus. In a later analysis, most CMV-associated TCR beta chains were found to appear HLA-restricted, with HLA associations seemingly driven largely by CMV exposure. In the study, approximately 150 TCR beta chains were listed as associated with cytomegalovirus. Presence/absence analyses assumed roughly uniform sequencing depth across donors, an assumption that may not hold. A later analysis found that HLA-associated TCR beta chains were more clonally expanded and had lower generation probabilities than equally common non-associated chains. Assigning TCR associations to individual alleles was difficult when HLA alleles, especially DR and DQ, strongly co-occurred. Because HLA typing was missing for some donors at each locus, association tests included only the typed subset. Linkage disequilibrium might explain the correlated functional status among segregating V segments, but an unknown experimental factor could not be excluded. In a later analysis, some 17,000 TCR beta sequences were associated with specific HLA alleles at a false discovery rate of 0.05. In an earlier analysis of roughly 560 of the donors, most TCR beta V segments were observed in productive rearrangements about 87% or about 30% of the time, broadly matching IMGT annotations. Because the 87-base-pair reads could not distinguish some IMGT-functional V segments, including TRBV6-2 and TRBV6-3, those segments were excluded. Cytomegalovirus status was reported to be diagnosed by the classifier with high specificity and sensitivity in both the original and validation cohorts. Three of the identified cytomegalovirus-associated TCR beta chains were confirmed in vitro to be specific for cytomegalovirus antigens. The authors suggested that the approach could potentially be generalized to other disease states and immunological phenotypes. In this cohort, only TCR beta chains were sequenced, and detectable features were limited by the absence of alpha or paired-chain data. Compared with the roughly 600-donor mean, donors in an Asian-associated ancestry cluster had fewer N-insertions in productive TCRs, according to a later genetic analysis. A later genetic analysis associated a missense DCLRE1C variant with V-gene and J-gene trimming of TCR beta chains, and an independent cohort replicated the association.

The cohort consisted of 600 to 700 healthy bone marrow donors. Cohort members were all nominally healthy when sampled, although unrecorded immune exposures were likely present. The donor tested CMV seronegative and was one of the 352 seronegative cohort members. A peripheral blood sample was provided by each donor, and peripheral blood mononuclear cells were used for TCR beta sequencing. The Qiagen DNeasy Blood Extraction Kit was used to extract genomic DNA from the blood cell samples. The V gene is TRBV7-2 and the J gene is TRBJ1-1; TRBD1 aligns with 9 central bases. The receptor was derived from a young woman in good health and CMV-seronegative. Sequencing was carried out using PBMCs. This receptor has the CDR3 CASTPDRGNTEAFF. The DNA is TGTGCCAGCACCCCGGACAGGGGGAACACTGAAGCTTTCTTT.